These 2 T cell receptor beta chains came from one sample sequenced in a study of T cell repertoires in cytomegalovirus infection. TCRdb re-called the reads with MiXCR, one entry per CDR3 protein. Seen here are 400,000 to 550,000 distinct CDR3 sequences, approximately 10% observed once, and the top ten hold about 10%. Sequenced: PBMCs. All receptors come from a human donor in good health (CMV status not recorded). Some clones in this sample may be carry-over from other donors' samples.

This clonotype was counted at least ten times. The chain couples TRBV7-9 to TRBJ2-3; D not resolved. V lost 0 bases, J lost 0 bases, and 7 bases lay in between. The germline CDR1 and CDR2 sequences are SEHNR and FQNEAQ (reference sequence). This CDR3 has 15 amino acids. In nucleotides, the CDR3 is TGTGCCAGCAGCTTAGCGTCGTCTAGCACAGATACGCAGTATTTT. Its translation is CASSLASSSTDTQYF.

This clonotype was counted at least ten times. The chain is built from TRBV7-2 and TRBJ2-3, with TRBD2 matching over 11 bases. This CDR3 has 16 amino acids. Germline CDR1 is SGHTA and CDR2 is FQGNSA. V lost 4 bases, J lost 5 bases, and 8 bases stayed unmatched. In DNA form, the CDR3 reads TGTGCCAGCAGCTCTTTAGCGGGAGGGCGGGGAGATACGCAGTATTTT. As protein: CASSSLAGGRGDTQYF.